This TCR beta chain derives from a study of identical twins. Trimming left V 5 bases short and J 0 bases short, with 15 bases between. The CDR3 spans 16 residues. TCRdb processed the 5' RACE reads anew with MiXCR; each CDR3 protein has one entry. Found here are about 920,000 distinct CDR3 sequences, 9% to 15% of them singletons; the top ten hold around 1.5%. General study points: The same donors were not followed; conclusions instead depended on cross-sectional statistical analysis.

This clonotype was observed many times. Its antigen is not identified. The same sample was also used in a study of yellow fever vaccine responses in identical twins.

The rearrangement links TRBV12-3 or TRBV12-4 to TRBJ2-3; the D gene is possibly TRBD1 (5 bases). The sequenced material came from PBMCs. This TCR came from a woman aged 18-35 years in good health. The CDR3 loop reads CASSPRGTISTDTQYF. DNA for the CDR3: TGTGCCAGCAGTCCAAGGGGTACAATTAGCACAGATACGCAGTATTTT.